The present T cell receptor (beta chain) was sequenced within a study of cytomegalovirus exposure and HLA in healthy donors. V lost 3 bases and J lost 4; bases outside the gene matches: 13. The CDR3 length is 17 residues. The germline V gene has CDR1 LGHNA and CDR2 YSLEER. 60 Vbeta and 13 Jbeta primers were used in PCR. Sequencing was performed with immunoSEQ multiplex PCR; in TCRdb, only in-frame clones are kept and a portion is missing. In the table there are about 130,000 clones, around 85% of which are singletons. The TCR originated in a man aged 18 to 30 in good health and CMV-seropositive. Sequencing was carried out using PBMCs. The V call is TRBV4-3, the J call TRBJ2-3, with TRBD2 matching over 7 bases. CDR3 sequence reads: CASSQRLAKSVPDTQYF. CDR3 bases: TGCGCCAGCAGCCAGCGACTAGCCAAGTCGGTTCCAGATACGCAGTATTTT.